This entry lists 18 T cell receptor beta chains sequenced from one sample in a study of breast tumors, draining lymph nodes, adjacent tissues. TCRdb processed the multiplex PCR reads anew with MiXCR; each CDR3 protein has one entry. There are about 25,000 distinct CDR3 sequences in the sample; roughly a quarter occur only once, and approximately 13% lies in the top ten. Specimen: breast tumor tissue. Receptors originate from a female donor with breast cancer. Some clones in this sample may be carry-over from other donors' samples.

About this clonotype: A much more abundant neighbour one base away suggests this may be a read error. The DNA for the CDR3 is TGTGCCAGCAGTACGGCCAGGCAAAAGTGGGAGCAGTACGTC. It translates to CASSTARQKWEQYV. The chain couples TRBV28 to TRBJ2-7; D remains ambiguous. The V gene's germline CDR1 is MDHEN and CDR2 SYDVKM. This CDR3 region has 14 residues. The ends were cut back, 5 bases at V and 7 bases at J, with 18 bases in the middle.

Many counts were recorded for this clonotype. The chain employs TRBV7-8 and TRBJ2-5; D is undetermined. Germline values: CDR1 SGHVS, CDR2 FQNEAQ. CDR3 length: 13 amino acids. V shed 5 bases and J shed 4 bases, with 11 bases lying between them. CDR3 region: CASSLTERETQYF. CDR3 nucleotide sequence: TGTGCCAGCAGCCTCACGGAGAGAGAGACCCAGTACTTC.

This clonotype was detected many times. This sequence joins TRBV12-3 or TRBV12-4 and TRBJ1-3, with D hard to call. The V end was cut by 7 bases, the J end by 1 base, with 11 bases between. The CDR3 extends over 14 amino acids. DNA of the CDR3: TGTGCCAGCATCTTGGGTCTATCTGGAAACACCATATATTTT. This translates into CASILGLSGNTIYF.

This clonotype came up many times. This rearrangement joins TRBV9 to TRBJ2-7; D unresolved. Germline values: CDR1 SGDLS, CDR2 YYNGEE. There are 12 residues in the CDR3. V was shortened by 4 bases and J by 6 bases, with 11 bases between the two germline ends. The CDR3 DNA reads as TGTGCCAGCAGCCACGATAGCCGCGAGCAGTACTTC. Amino acids: CASSHDSREQYF.

By sample fraction, this clonotype is medium-sized. The chain combines TRBV27 with TRBJ1-2; D perhaps matches TRBD1 (5 bases). Germline CDR1 reads MNHEY; CDR2 reads SMNVEV (reference sequence). The CDR3 consists of 15 residues. V lost 8 bases and J 4 bases, leaving 20 bases between the germline ends. The CDR3 reads CASQLRSGALYGYTF. In nucleotides, the CDR3 is TGTGCCAGCCAACTACGAAGCGGGGCCCTCTATGGCTACACCTTC.

This clonotype was found many times. The rearrangement uses TRBV6-6 and TRBJ1-4; no reliable D call. This CDR3 is built from 15 residues. Germline V gene lookup returns CDR1 MNHNY and CDR2 SVGAGI (reference sequence). The germline V and J ends were trimmed by 4 bases and 8 bases, with 17 bases remaining between them. For the CDR3, the DNA is TGTGCCAGCAGTTCGTCCGGTCAACTAGGAGAAAAACTGTTTTTT. It is translated as CASSSSGQLGEKLFF.

This clonotype was seen repeatedly, ten times or more. The chain's CDR3 is CASSQDSGEGRGEQFF. DNA for the CDR3: TGCGCCAGCAGCCAAGATTCGGGGGAGGGCCGCGGTGAGCAGTTCTTC. This sequence joins TRBV4-1 and TRBJ2-1; 7 nucleotides align to TRBD2. Germline CDR1 MGHRA, CDR2 YSYEKL. Germline trimming cut 0 bases from V and 9 bases from J; bases unmatched to any gene: 11. CDR3 length: 16 residues.

This clonotype has at least ten counts. The chain recombines TRBV30 with TRBJ2-1; D is perhaps TRBD2 (6 bases). Per germline, CDR1 GTSNPN and CDR2 SVGIG (reference sequence). V lost 2 bases to trimming and J lost 5 bases, with 13 bases between them. The CDR3 sequence is 14 residues long. As DNA, the CDR3 is TGTGCCTGGAGTAAGCCGGGAGAGGACAATGAGCAGTTCTTC. It codes for CAWSKPGEDNEQFF.

Many counts were recorded for this clonotype. The CDR3 reads CASSDLPGGTDTQYF. The CDR3 DNA is TGTGCCAGCAGTGATCTGCCGGGAGGGACAGATACGCAGTATTTT. The rearrangement links TRBV2 to TRBJ2-3; TRBD2 agrees at 8 bases. V was clipped by 3 bases and J by 3 bases; unmatched bases: 5. The germline CDR1 and CDR2 sequences are SNHLY and FYNNEI. The CDR3 loop spans 15 amino acids.

The CDR3 DNA is TGTGCCAGCAGTTCCGATAGCGGGGGGATATACAATGAGCAGTTCTTC. Residues: CASSSDSGGIYNEQFF. V gene TRBV12-3 or TRBV12-4 combines with J gene TRBJ2-1; 10 bases fit TRBD2. This CDR3 spans 16 amino acids. After removal of 4 bases from V and 4 bases from J, the junction contained 7 bases not matched to a gene.

This clonotype was counted many times. CDR3 in DNA: TGTGCCAGCAGCTACAGGGGACCCAGCGGAAACACCATATATTTT. Protein sequence: CASSYRGPSGNTIYF. The V call is TRBV5-6, the J call TRBJ1-3, with 7 bases that match TRBD1. CDR1 and CDR2 (germline): SGHDT, YYEEEE. J was trimmed by 4 bases and V by 3 bases; bases with no gene match: 7. The CDR3 is 15 amino acids.

Turning to this clonotype: An end of the junction does not agree with germline; a read error may underlie this. V is TRBV19 and J is TRBJ2-1; D is ambiguous. In germline, CDR1 is LNHDA, CDR2 SQIVND (reference sequence). This CDR3 has 14 residues. CDR3 DNA sequence: TGTGCCAGTAGTATAGGTGGTACCTACAATGGGCAGTTCTTC. This encodes CASSIGGTYNGQFF.

This clonotype was observed at least ten times. The rearrangement uses TRBV12-3 or TRBV12-4 and TRBJ2-3; the D is unclear. This CDR3 has 14 residues. V shed 3 bases and J shed 3 bases, with 10 bases lying between them. CDR3 sequence: CASSFLDWTDTQYF. CDR3 nucleotides: TGTGCCAGCAGTTTCTTAGATTGGACAGATACGCAGTATTTT.

This clonotype was counted at least ten times. This rearrangement joins TRBV5-1 to TRBJ2-7; D assignment may be TRBD1 or TRBD2 (7 bases each). The CDR3 is 13 amino acids. The V end was cut by 4 bases, the J end by 2 bases, with 10 bases between. The germline V gene has CDR1 SGHRS and CDR2 YFSETQ. CDR3 in amino acids: CASSQGGTYEQYF. The CDR3 DNA reads as TGCGCCAGCAGCCAGGGGGGGACCTACGAGCAGTACTTC.

Many counts were recorded for this clonotype. J is TRBJ2-7 and V is TRBV15, with D unresolved. CDR3 length equals 13 residues. Germline loops: CDR1 LNHNV, CDR2 YYDKDF (reference sequence). V gave up 1 base and J gave up 7 bases, with 11 bases separating them. The DNA for the CDR3 is TGTGCCACCAGCAGAGGCCTCCCATGGGAGCAGTACTTC. The encoded protein is CATSRGLPWEQYF.

Within the sample, this clonotype is medium-sized. The rearrangement joins TRBV7-2 to TRBJ2-3; 10 bases fit TRBD2. V shed 5 bases and J 5 bases; nucleotides not matched to a gene: 7. Germline CDR1 reads SGHTA; CDR2 reads FQGNSA. This CDR3 spans 15 amino acids. This CDR3 reads CASSPYLAGEDTQYF. The CDR3 bases are TGTGCCAGCAGCCCGTATCTAGCGGGAGAAGATACGCAGTATTTT. The full variable domain, its missing parts supplied by reference TRBV7-2 and TRBJ2-3, is GAGVSQSPSNKVTEKGKDVELRCDPISGHTALYWYRQSLGQGLEFLIYFQGNSAPDKSGLPSDRFSAERTGGSVSTLTIQRTQQEDSAVYLCASSPYLAGEDTQYFGPGTRLTVL.

This clonotype was recorded at least ten times. The chain joins TRBV10-3 to TRBJ1-2; 9 nucleotides line up with TRBD1. Germline assignment: CDR1 ENHRY and CDR2 SYGVKD. The CDR3 covers 18 residues. V was pared by 4 bases and J by 4 bases, with 16 bases of the junction left unmatched. The CDR3 reads CAISGYQSGTGPSYGYTF. The CDR3 coding sequence is TGTGCCATCAGTGGATACCAGTCGGGGACAGGGCCAAGCTATGGCTACACCTTC.

This clonotype was observed at least ten times. The J gene is TRBJ2-2, the V gene TRBV3-1, with 10 nucleotides matching TRBD2. There are 14 residues in the CDR3. V was clipped by 6 bases and J by 3 bases; unmatched bases: 1. In germline, CDR1 is LGHDT, CDR2 YNNKEL (reference sequence). CDR3 sequence: CASRTSGYTGELFF. DNA of the CDR3: TGTGCCAGCAGGACTAGCGGGTACACCGGGGAGCTGTTTTTT.